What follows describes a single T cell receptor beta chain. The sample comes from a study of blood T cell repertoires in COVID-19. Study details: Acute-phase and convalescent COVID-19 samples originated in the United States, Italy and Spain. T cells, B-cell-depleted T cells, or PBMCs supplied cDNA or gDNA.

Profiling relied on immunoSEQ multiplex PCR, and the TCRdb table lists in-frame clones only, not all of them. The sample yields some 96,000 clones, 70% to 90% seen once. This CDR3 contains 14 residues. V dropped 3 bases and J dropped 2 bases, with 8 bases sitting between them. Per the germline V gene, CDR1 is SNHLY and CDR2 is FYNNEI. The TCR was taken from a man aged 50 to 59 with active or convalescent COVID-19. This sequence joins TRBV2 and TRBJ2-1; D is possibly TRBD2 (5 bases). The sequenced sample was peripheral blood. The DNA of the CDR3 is TGTGCCAGCAGTGAGAGGGTCGCCTACAATGAGCAGTTCTTC. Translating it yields CASSERVAYNEQFF.